The text below deals with one T cell receptor beta chain. CDR3 length equals 17 residues. CDR1 is SGHRS, CDR2 YFSETQ, per germline. V was clipped by 0 bases and J by 5 bases; unmatched bases: 8. The data stem from a study of blood T cell repertoires in COVID-19. Study context: COVID-19 samples from acute and convalescent phases originated in the United States, Italy and Spain. PBMCs, B-cell-depleted T cells, or T cells provided the cDNA or gDNA that made up the material.

The method was immunoSEQ multiplex PCR; TCRdb's version includes in-frame clones alone and lacks a portion of them. The sample contains hundreds of thousands of clones, about 91% of which appear only once. The sequence derives from a woman aged 45-59 years with COVID-19, enrolled during active disease. The genes are TRBV5-1 and TRBJ2-5, with 12 bases aligning to TRBD1. Sequencing was done on a sample of peripheral blood. This CDR3 is CASSLGPGQGAGETQYF. The CDR3 DNA reads TGCGCCAGCAGCTTGGGACCGGGACAGGGGGCAGGGGAGACCCAGTACTTC.